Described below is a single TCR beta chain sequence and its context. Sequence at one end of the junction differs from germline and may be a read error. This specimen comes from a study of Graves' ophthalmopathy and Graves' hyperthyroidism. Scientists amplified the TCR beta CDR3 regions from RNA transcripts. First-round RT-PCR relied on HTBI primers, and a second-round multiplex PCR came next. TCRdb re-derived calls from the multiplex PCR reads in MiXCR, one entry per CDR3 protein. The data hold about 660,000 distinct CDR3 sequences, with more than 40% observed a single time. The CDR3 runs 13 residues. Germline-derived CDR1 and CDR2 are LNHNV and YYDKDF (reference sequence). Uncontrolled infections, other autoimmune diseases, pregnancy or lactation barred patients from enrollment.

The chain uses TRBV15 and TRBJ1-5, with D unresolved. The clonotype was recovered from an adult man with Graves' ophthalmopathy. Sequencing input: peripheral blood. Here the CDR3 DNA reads TGTGCCGCCAGCAGATACGGTAATCAGCCCCAGCATTTT. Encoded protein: CAASRYGNQPQHF. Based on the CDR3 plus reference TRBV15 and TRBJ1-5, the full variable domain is DAMVIQNPRYQVTQFGKPVTLSCSQTLNHNVMYWYQQKSSQAPKLLFHYYDKDFNNEADTPDNFQSRRPNTSFCFLDIRSPGLGDTAMYLCAASRYGNQPQHFGDGTRLSIL.